Listed here are 21 T cell receptor beta chains from one sample, sequenced in a study of neoadjuvant anti-PD-1 for oral cavity cancer. Sequencing used immunoSEQ multiplex PCR; TCRdb keeps in-frame clones, though not all of them. The data hold 6,500 to 10,000 clones, with roughly three quarters observed a single time. Time point indicated: after neoadjuvant nivolumab, at surgical resection. The source material was PBMCs, sampled after nivolumab (anti-PD-1) treatment. These TCRs come from a person aged 35-79 years with oral cavity squamous cell carcinoma.

This clone has more than one count but fewer than ten. The chain couples TRBV5-5 to TRBJ2-5, with 7 bases matching TRBD1. This CDR3 spans 13 amino acids. Per germline, CDR1 SGHKS and CDR2 YYEKEE (reference sequence). Losses at the gene ends were 0 bases for V and 4 bases for J; bases not matched to a gene: 0. As DNA, the CDR3 is TGTGCCAGCAGCTTGGACAGGGGAGAGACCCAGTACTTC. Amino acids: CASSLDRGETQYF.

The J gene is TRBJ2-2, the V gene TRBV5-1, with D unclear. CDR3 length equals 14 residues. The germline V and J ends were trimmed by 6 bases and 4 bases, with 13 bases remaining between them. Germline CDR1 is SGHRS and CDR2 is YFSETQ. CDR3: CASTQLSSTGELFF. The CDR3 DNA is TGCGCCAGCACCCAGCTATCAAGCACCGGGGAGCTGTTTTTT.

The CDR3 here is CASSLTGRDTEAFF. The DNA of the CDR3 is TGTGCCAGCAGCTTGACAGGGCGGGACACTGAAGCTTTCTTT. The rearrangement uses TRBV11-1 and TRBJ1-1; TRBD1 aligns across 7 bases. V dropped 3 bases and J dropped 3; count of bases not matched to a gene: 4. Germline assignment: CDR1 SGHAT and CDR2 FQDESV (reference sequence). This CDR3 contains 14 residues.

The chain combines TRBV4-1 with TRBJ1-2; TRBD1 is a possible D gene (5 bases). The germline V gene has CDR1 MGHRA and CDR2 YSYEKL. The CDR3 runs 13 residues. With 5 bases removed from V and 6 bases from J, the gap between germline ends came to 13 bases. CDR3 nucleotide sequence: TGCGCCAGCAGCTACGGGACCAGGGATGGCTACACCTTC. It is translated as CASSYGTRDGYTF.

V usage is TRBV29-1 and J usage is TRBJ1-5; 7 nucleotides line up with TRBD1. From germline, CDR1 is SQVTM and CDR2 ANQGSEA. This CDR3 has 13 residues. V was clipped by 4 bases and J by 1 base; unmatched bases: 1. The CDR3 bases are TGCAGCGTTGGGGACAGAAGCAATCAGCCCCAGCATTTT. This sequence encodes CSVGDRSNQPQHF.

The chain recombines TRBV7-8 with TRBJ1-2; D remains unclear. This CDR3 contains 13 residues. Looked up from germline, CDR1 is SGHVS and CDR2 is FQNEAQ. Between the trimmed V and J ends, which lost 4 bases and 4 bases, there was a span of 10 bases. Here the CDR3 DNA reads TGTGCCAGCAGCTCGAGGGCAGTCTATGGCTACACCTTC. This encodes CASSSRAVYGYTF. The complete variable domain, with remaining parts taken from reference TRBV7-8 and TRBJ1-2, reads GAGVSQSPRYKVAKRGQDVALRCDPISGHVSLFWYQQALGQGPEFLTYFQNEAQLDKSGLPSDRFFAERPEGSVSTLKIQRTQQEDSAVYLCASSSRAVYGYTFGSGTRLTVV.

In its sample, this clone was seen once. The J gene is TRBJ2-2, the V gene TRBV19; 7 nucleotides agree with TRBD1. V trimming: 4 bases; J trimming: 0 bases; junction bases outside the gene matches: 5. CDR1 and CDR2 (germline): LNHDA, SQIVND (reference sequence). The CDR3 is 16 residues long. DNA for the CDR3: TGTGCCAGTAGTAACCTGGACAGGCCGAACACCGGGGAGCTGTTTTTT. Translation gives CASSNLDRPNTGELFF.

The chain joins TRBV18 to TRBJ1-1; TRBD1 matches 8 bases. J was trimmed by 0 bases and V by 3 bases; bases with no gene match: 3. This CDR3 has 15 amino acids. Germline V gene lookup returns CDR1 KGHSH and CDR2 LQKENI. Here the CDR3 reads CASSPRTGMNTEAFF. The DNA of the CDR3 is TGTGCCAGCTCACCGCGGACAGGGATGAACACTGAAGCTTTCTTT.

This chain joins TRBV6-5 and TRBJ2-7; D perhaps matches TRBD2 (6 bases). Germline V lookup: CDR1 MNHEY, CDR2 SVGAGI. The CDR3 is made up of 15 amino acids. V lost 0 bases and J 2 bases, leaving 11 bases between the germline ends. CDR3 sequence: CASSYSIWGAYEQYF. CDR3 nucleotides: TGTGCCAGCAGTTACTCGATTTGGGGGGCCTACGAGCAGTACTTC.

This clone was counted between two and nine times. V and J are TRBV7-9 and TRBJ2-3; 11 bases agree with TRBD2. The V gene end was trimmed by 1 base and the J gene end by 5 bases; junction bases not matched to a gene: 2. Germline assignment: CDR1 SEHNR and CDR2 FQNEAQ (reference sequence). This CDR3 comprises 15 residues. The CDR3 loop is CASSLVLAGEDTQYF. In DNA, the CDR3 is TGTGCCAGCAGCTTAGTACTAGCGGGGGAAGATACGCAGTATTTT.

Only a few counts were recorded for this clone. V is TRBV7-2 and J is TRBJ2-1; 9 bases align to TRBD2. The germline CDR1 and CDR2 sequences are SGHTA and FQGNSA. V shed 5 bases, J shed 2 bases, and the junction held 7 bases outside the gene matches. CDR3 length: 16 amino acids. CDR3 DNA: TGTGCCAGCAGCCCGCGACTAGCGGAGACCTACAATGAGCAGTTCTTC. This sequence encodes CASSPRLAETYNEQFF. Based on the CDR3 plus reference TRBV7-2 and TRBJ2-1, the full variable domain is GAGVSQSPSNKVTEKGKDVELRCDPISGHTALYWYRQSLGQGLEFLIYFQGNSAPDKSGLPSDRFSAERTGGSVSTLTIQRTQQEDSAVYLCASSPRLAETYNEQFFGPGTRLTVL.

This clone was seen more than once but under ten times. The CDR3 nucleotides read TGTGCCAGTAGTATAGCCGGACAGCCCCAGCATTTT. Protein sequence: CASSIAGQPQHF. The J gene is TRBJ1-5, the V gene TRBV19; D not certain. This CDR3 region has 12 residues. V was cut by 1 base and J by 7 bases, with 5 bases left in between. Germline CDR1 and CDR2: LNHDA and SQIVND (reference sequence).

The CDR3 spells CASSYERGYGYTF. CDR3 coding DNA: TGTGCCAGCAGTTACGAGAGAGGATATGGCTACACCTTC. J is TRBJ1-2 and V is TRBV6-5, with D uncertain. Looked up from germline, CDR1 is MNHEY and CDR2 is SVGAGI. Trimming took off 2 bases at V and 5 bases at J, with 9 bases between the two ends. The CDR3 consists of 13 residues.

This chain links TRBV28 with TRBJ2-7, with unresolved D. V was cut by 2 bases and J by 9 bases, with 17 bases left in between. CDR3 length: 14 residues. Germline V CDR1 and CDR2: MDHEN, SYDVKM. The CDR3 region has the DNA TGTGCCAGCAGTTTACGGTCCCAGAATACGAGGCAGTACTTC. Translating gives CASSLRSQNTRQYF.

The genes are TRBV19 and TRBJ2-2; D is perhaps TRBD2 (7 bases). Trimming took 0 bases from V and 5 from J, leaving 10 bases between them. CDR1 LNHDA and CDR2 SQIVND come from the germline V gene (reference sequence). This CDR3 contains 15 residues. The CDR3: CASSIDRGGTGELFF. Written as DNA, the CDR3 is TGTGCCAGTAGTATAGACAGGGGAGGGACCGGGGAGCTGTTTTTT.

This chain connects TRBV18 to TRBJ2-5, with 7 bases aligning to TRBD2. With V trimmed by 6 bases and J by 1 base, 8 bases remained unmatched. CDR1 and CDR2 from the germline V gene are KGHSH and LQKENI. The CDR3 is made up of 15 amino acids. CDR3 sequence (DNA): TGTGCCAGCTCCCTGTCATGGGGGGGCCAAGAGACCCAGTACTTC. It specifies CASSLSWGGQETQYF.

There are a few counts of this clone. V gene TRBV11-2 combines with J gene TRBJ1-2, with 8 bases lining up with TRBD1. The J segment lost 5 bases and the V segment lost 5 bases, leaving 10 bases of the junction unmatched. Germline V CDR1 and CDR2: SGHAT, FQNNGV. The CDR3 is made up of 15 amino acids. CDR3 amino acids: CASSPGQGQIYGYTF. In DNA form, the CDR3 reads TGTGCCAGCAGCCCCGGACAGGGCCAGATTTATGGCTACACCTTC.

This clone was recorded a few times. This chain links TRBV6-1 with TRBJ2-7; D is ambiguous. The CDR3 consists of 12 residues. Trimming pared 7 bases from V and 3 bases from J, leaving 10 bases between. Germline V gene lookup returns CDR1 MNHNS and CDR2 SASEGT. The CDR3 reads CASTETNYEQYF. CDR3 DNA sequence: TGTGCCAGCACAGAGACAAACTACGAGCAGTACTTC.

The gene calls are TRBV10-1 and TRBJ2-3; 8 nucleotides agree with TRBD1. V shed 9 bases and J 0 bases; nucleotides not matched to a gene: 8. Germline V gene data show CDR1 as WNHNN and CDR2 as SYGVQD (reference sequence). This CDR3 is 15 amino acids long. The CDR3 nucleotides are TGCGCCAGTTCGGACAGGGCCGATAGCACAGATACGCAGTATTTT. This sequence encodes CASSDRADSTDTQYF.

The rearrangement links TRBV7-2 to TRBJ2-5, with D perhaps TRBD1 (6 bases). V lost 1 base and J 4 bases, leaving 10 bases between the germline ends. CDR3 length: 14 residues. Germline CDR1 and CDR2: SGHTA and FQGNSA. CDR3 sequence: CASSLDRVGETQYF. Written as DNA, the CDR3 is TGTGCCAGCAGCTTAGACAGGGTCGGAGAGACCCAGTACTTC.

This chain connects TRBV19 to TRBJ1-5; D unclear. V was cut by 10 bases and J by 4 bases, with 17 bases left in between. The CDR3 contains 14 residues. Germline assignment: CDR1 LNHDA and CDR2 SQIVND (reference sequence). CDR3 coding DNA: TGTGCCACCCTGGTTAATGACGGAAATCAGCCCCAGCATTTT. Its translation is CATLVNDGNQPQHF.